The rows below give T cell receptor beta chains drawn from one sample of a study of identical twins. One entry per CDR3 protein results from TCRdb running MiXCR on the 5' RACE reads. The table lists about 220,000 distinct CDR3 sequences, around 8% of them singletons. Another study also made use of these data, one on yellow fever vaccine responses in identical twins.

The specimen was memory (CD45RO+) T cells sorted from blood. Receptors were obtained from a woman between 18 and 29 years old in good health. Each CDR3 is given with its conserved first and last residue. The order of the fields is V gene, CDR3 protein.

v_gene: TRBV6-2/TRBV6-3
CDR3aa: CASSSPWTGISFQYF

v_gene: TRBV6-4
CDR3aa: CASSDGSTDTQYF

v_gene: TRBV30
CDR3aa: CAWVGTGGYEQYF

v_gene: TRBV7-9
CDR3aa: CASSLGLSNDEQFF

v_gene: TRBV7-8
CDR3aa: CASSLWGGELFF

v_gene: TRBV27
CDR3aa: CASSFGWNSLSYEQYF

v_gene: TRBV19
CDR3aa: CASSPKPLGTAWNTEAFF

v_gene: TRBV20-1
CDR3aa: CSRFRTGPQDGYTF

v_gene: TRBV3-1
CDR3aa: CASSQGARQFF

v_gene: TRBV21-1
CDR3aa: CASSKAGSNSYNEQFF

v_gene: TRBV20-1
CDR3aa: CSARGLAGSYEQYF

v_gene: TRBV7-9
CDR3aa: CASSSGLARHNEQFF

v_gene: TRBV27
CDR3aa: CASSIKSGTSGRASGETQYF

v_gene: TRBV27
CDR3aa: CASSYDRGSYNEQFF

v_gene: TRBV28
CDR3aa: CASTSGDWTYEQYF

v_gene: TRBV5-1
CDR3aa: CASSLASGFGNEQFF

v_gene: TRBV9
CDR3aa: CASSKRDRSYEQYF

v_gene: TRBV7-9
CDR3aa: CASSRSGSRTDTQYF